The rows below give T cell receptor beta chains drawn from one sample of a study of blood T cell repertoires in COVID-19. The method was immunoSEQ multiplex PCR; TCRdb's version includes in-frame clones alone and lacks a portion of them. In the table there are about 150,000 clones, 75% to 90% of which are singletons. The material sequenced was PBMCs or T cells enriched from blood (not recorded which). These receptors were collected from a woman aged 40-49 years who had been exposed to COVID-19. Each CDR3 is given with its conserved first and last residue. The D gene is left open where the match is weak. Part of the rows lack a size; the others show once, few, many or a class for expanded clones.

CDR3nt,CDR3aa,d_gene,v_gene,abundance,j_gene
TGTGCCAGCAGCGGACAGGGGGCCGGCACCATATATTTT,CASSGQGAGTIYF,TRBD1,TRBV12-3/TRBV12-4,NA,TRBJ1-3
TGTGCCAGCAGGAGGACAGGGGACACCGGGGAGCTGTTTTTT,CASRRTGDTGELFF,TRBD1,TRBV28,NA,TRBJ2-2
TGCAGCGCCGAGGGGGCGCGGGGCTCTGGGGCCAACGTCCTGACTTTC,CSAEGARGSGANVLTF,NA,TRBV29-1,NA,TRBJ2-6
TGTGCCAGCAGCCCGTTGGACTACCAAGAGACCCAGTACTTC,CASSPLDYQETQYF,NA,TRBV28,NA,TRBJ2-5
TGCAGCGTCCCCGGGGGTAGCACAGATACGCAGTATTTT,CSVPGGSTDTQYF,NA,TRBV29-1,NA,TRBJ2-3
TGTGCCAGCAGTATATACCGAGGGAATTCACCCCTCCACTTT,CASSIYRGNSPLHF,NA,TRBV27,NA,TRBJ1-6
TGTGCCAGCAGGGCGGGCGACTATGGCTACACCTTC,CASRAGDYGYTF,NA,TRBV12-3/TRBV12-4,NA,TRBJ1-2
TGTGCCGCCGGTCCGGGGCTAGCGGAACCCACCGGGGAGCTGTTTTTT,CAAGPGLAEPTGELFF,TRBD2,TRBV19,NA,TRBJ2-2
TGTGCCAGCAGCTTAACGGCGGGGGCCAAAAACATTCAGTACTTC,CASSLTAGAKNIQYF,NA,TRBV7-3,NA,TRBJ2-4
TGTGCCAGCAGCCCTAAAGCGGGAGAGTACAATGAGCAGTTCTTC,CASSPKAGEYNEQFF,TRBD2,TRBV7-9,NA,TRBJ2-1
TGTGCTAGTGGTTTGGTCTTAGGACAGGGGGTTAAACTGTTTTTT,CASGLVLGQGVKLFF,TRBD1,TRBV12-5,NA,TRBJ1-4
TGCGCCAGCAGCTCGGGACAGGGGGCGCAAAGTGCGGAGACCCAGTACTTC,CASSSGQGAQSAETQYF,TRBD1,TRBV5-1,NA,TRBJ2-5
TGTGCCAGCAGTTCCCAGGCCACTGAAGCTTTCTTT,CASSSQATEAFF,NA,TRBV12-3/TRBV12-4,NA,TRBJ1-1
TGTGCCAGCAGCTTAGTCTGGACTGATAACACTGAAGCTTTCTTT,CASSLVWTDNTEAFF,NA,TRBV11-2,NA,TRBJ1-1
TGTGCCAGCAGTGAACAGGTCACTGGCTACACCTTC,CASSEQVTGYTF,NA,TRBV2,NA,TRBJ1-2
TGTGCCAGCAGCCACCGGGACAGGGGAACCTACGAGCAGTACTTC,CASSHRDRGTYEQYF,TRBD1,TRBV3-1/TRBV3-2,NA,TRBJ2-7
TGTGCCAGCAGTCCCCAGGATCGACCTAACTATGGCTACACCTTC,CASSPQDRPNYGYTF,NA,TRBV28,NA,TRBJ1-2
TGTGCCAGCAGCGCACAGGGGGCGATTAGTCAGCCCCAGCATTTT,CASSAQGAISQPQHF,TRBD1,TRBV9,NA,TRBJ1-5
TGTGCCAGCAGGGGGGGATTCGGGGCTTTCTTT,CASRGGFGAFF,NA,TRBV12-3/TRBV12-4,once,TRBJ1-1
TGTGCCAGCAGCACTAGCGGGAGGGCAGGGACCGGGGAGCTGTTTTTT,CASSTSGRAGTGELFF,TRBD2,TRBV27,NA,TRBJ2-2
TGTGCCAGCAGTTACTCGATGTGGAGGGGGAACACTGAAGCTTTCTTT,CASSYSMWRGNTEAFF,NA,TRBV6-5,NA,TRBJ1-1
TGTGCCAGCAGCACTAGCGGGGGCTACAATGAGCAGTTCTTC,CASSTSGGYNEQFF,TRBD2,TRBV7-9,NA,TRBJ2-1
TGTGCCAGCAGCCGGGACAGGACGAGTAAAGCACCCCTCCACTTT,CASSRDRTSKAPLHF,TRBD1,TRBV5-4,NA,TRBJ1-6
TGCAGCGTTGCCGAACAGGGGGCGGATGGCTACACCTTC,CSVAEQGADGYTF,TRBD1,TRBV29-1,NA,TRBJ1-2
TGTGCCAGCTCACCCCCCCAGGGGGAAGATACGCAGTATTTT,CASSPPQGEDTQYF,TRBD1,TRBV18,NA,TRBJ2-3
TGTGCCAGCAGCGAGGGACAGAACTCCTACAATGAGCAGTTCTTC,CASSEGQNSYNEQFF,TRBD1,TRBV5-4,NA,TRBJ2-1
TGTGCCAGCAGTCCCTATAGCGGCCAAGAGACCCAGTACTTC,CASSPYSGQETQYF,NA,TRBV6-5,once,TRBJ2-5
TGTGCCAGCAGCCAAGTCCACGGGGAAGCGAACACCGGGGAGCTGTTTTTT,CASSQVHGEANTGELFF,NA,TRBV3-1/TRBV3-2,few,TRBJ2-2
TGTGCCAGCAGTTTATACAGGGCCAGCTCCTACGAGCAGTACTTC,CASSLYRASSYEQYF,NA,TRBV27,medium-sized,TRBJ2-7
TGTGCCAGTAGTATAGACGGGGGGGCCACCTACAATGAGCAGTTCTTC,CASSIDGGATYNEQFF,TRBD2,TRBV19,NA,TRBJ2-1
TGTGCCAGCAGCCGCGGGACTAGCGGGGAGCAGTACTTC,CASSRGTSGEQYF,TRBD2,TRBV28,NA,TRBJ2-7
TGCGCCAGCAGCCGGGAGGGGGCGGGCACTGAAGCTTTCTTT,CASSREGAGTEAFF,TRBD1,TRBV5-1,NA,TRBJ1-1
TGTGCCAGCTCCCTAGACAGGGAGACCCAGCATTTT,CASSLDRETQHF,TRBD1,TRBV18,NA,TRBJ1-5
TGTGCCAGCAGTGTTCTAGCGGGTCGGGGTGAGCAGTTCTTC,CASSVLAGRGEQFF,TRBD2,TRBV6-2/TRBV6-3,few,TRBJ2-1
TGCAGCGCCGCGGGACAGGGCTACGAGCAGTACTTC,CSAAGQGYEQYF,TRBD1,TRBV29-1,NA,TRBJ2-7
TGCGCCAGCAGCTTGGCTGTGGAGACCCAGTACTTC,CASSLAVETQYF,NA,TRBV5-1,NA,TRBJ2-5
TGTGCCAGCATTCTTCGGACAGGGGAGGTGGTTCAGTACTTC,CASILRTGEVVQYF,TRBD1,TRBV2,NA,TRBJ2-4
TGTGCCAGCAGCCCGGGACAGCTCGGATACTCCTACGAGCAGTACTTC,CASSPGQLGYSYEQYF,TRBD1,TRBV9,NA,TRBJ2-7
TGTGCCAGCAGCTCCGGGGGGGCCCGGCATCAGCCCCAGCATTTT,CASSSGGARHQPQHF,NA,TRBV12-1,NA,TRBJ1-5
TGTGCCAGCAGCTGGGTTATCAGGGGAACTGAAGCTTTCTTT,CASSWVIRGTEAFF,NA,TRBV7-9,NA,TRBJ1-1
TGTGCCAGCAGCCAAGGGGTCCGGAGGTCCTCTAGGGCTTTCTTT,CASSQGVRRSSRAFF,NA,TRBV3-1/TRBV3-2,NA,TRBJ1-1
TGTGCCAGCAGTTACTCGCAGCGAGAAAAACTGTTTTTT,CASSYSQREKLFF,NA,TRBV6-5,NA,TRBJ1-4
TGTGCCAGCAGCCCCGGGACAGGGGGCACTGAAGCTTTCTTT,CASSPGTGGTEAFF,TRBD1,TRBV7-3,NA,TRBJ1-1
TGTGCCAGCAGCTCACAGGGGATCACTGAAGCTTTCTTT,CASSSQGITEAFF,TRBD1,TRBV7-2,NA,TRBJ1-1
TGTGCCATCACCGGGGAGTCAGCAGATACGCAGTATTTT,CAITGESADTQYF,NA,TRBV10-3,NA,TRBJ2-3
TGTGCCAGCAGTCCCGGGACAGATAACACCGGGGAGCTGTTTTTT,CASSPGTDNTGELFF,TRBD1,TRBV6-5,NA,TRBJ2-2
TGTGCTAGTGCCACGACCGGGACTAGACAAGAGACCCAGTACTTC,CASATTGTRQETQYF,TRBD2,TRBV12-5,NA,TRBJ2-5
TGTGCCAGCAGTTCTCTAGCGGGAGGGCCAGGGGAGACCCAGTACTTC,CASSSLAGGPGETQYF,TRBD2,TRBV6-6,NA,TRBJ2-5
TGTGCCAGCAGCCAAGTAGGAGTGAGAGAGACCCAGTACTTC,CASSQVGVRETQYF,NA,TRBV3-1/TRBV3-2,NA,TRBJ2-5
TGTGCCAGTAGTATCACTCCCCCACAGGCTAATGAAAAACTGTTTTTT,CASSITPPQANEKLFF,NA,TRBV19,NA,TRBJ1-4
TGTGCCAGCAGTTTGGGGAGGTCTGGAAACACCATATATTTT,CASSLGRSGNTIYF,NA,TRBV6-2/TRBV6-3,NA,TRBJ1-3
TGTGCCAGCAGCCTTTCCCAGAGGACAGATACGCAGTATTTT,CASSLSQRTDTQYF,NA,TRBV3-1/TRBV3-2,NA,TRBJ2-3
TGTGCCAGCAGCAAGACAGGGTTAAAAGAGACCCAGTACTTC,CASSKTGLKETQYF,TRBD1,TRBV9,NA,TRBJ2-5
TGTGCCAGCAGCAATACAGGCAACACTGAAGCTTTCTTT,CASSNTGNTEAFF,NA,TRBV12-3/TRBV12-4,NA,TRBJ1-1